This is a list of T cell receptor beta chains from one sample in a study of blood T cell repertoires in COVID-19. TCRdb's copy holds only in-frame clones and misses some; the assay was immunoSEQ multiplex PCR. The sample carries about 52,000 clones, about 90% recorded once. Sequences were obtained from peripheral blood. Source of these receptors: a human donor with active COVID-19. The donor label of this sample is uncertain. Each CDR3 is given with its conserved first and last residue. The D gene is left open where the match is weak. The size entry is marked missing in some rows and otherwise reads once, few, many or a size class.

>NA|TRBD1|TRBJ1-5|TRBV29-1
TGCAGCGTGAAACAGGGGGGCCGGGGCAATCAGCCCCAGCATTTT
CSVKQGGRGNQPQHF
>NA|NA|TRBJ1-3|TRBV18
TGTGCCAGCTCTCCCGAAACAGGGCCCTCTGGAAACACCATATATTTT
CASSPETGPSGNTIYF
>medium-sized|TRBD1|TRBJ1-5|TRBV6-2/TRBV6-3
TGTGCCAGCAGCCGACAGGGGGAGGTTTATCAGCCCCAGCATTTT
CASSRQGEVYQPQHF
>NA|NA|TRBJ1-1|TRBV16
TGTGCCAGCAGCCAATCGCCAGGGGTGAACACTGAAGCTTTCTTT
CASSQSPGVNTEAFF
>NA|NA|TRBJ2-5|TRBV1
TGCACCAGCAGCCAACCTTCCTCGACAGGGGCGTGGGGAGAGACCCAGTACTTC
CTSSQPSSTGAWGETQYF
>NA|TRBD2|TRBJ2-7|TRBV4-2
TGTGCCAGCAGCCAAGATAACCCGGGGGGGCCCGACGAGCAGTACTTC
CASSQDNPGGPDEQYF
>NA|NA|TRBJ2-1|TRBV2
TGTGCCAGCAGTGACGGGGGAGCTGCCCACAATGAGCAGTTCTTC
CASSDGGAAHNEQFF
>NA|NA|TRBJ2-3|TRBV4-1
TGCGCCAGCAGCCAAGATTATCATACGCAGTATTTT
CASSQDYHTQYF
>NA|TRBD1|TRBJ2-2|TRBV19
TGTGCCAGTAATTTGGCGGGACAGGGAAACACCGGGGAGCTGTTTTTT
CASNLAGQGNTGELFF
>once|NA|TRBJ2-2|TRBV11-1
TGTGCCAGCAGTTGGGCAGGGTCGGACACCGGGGAGCTGTTTTTT
CASSWAGSDTGELFF
>NA|NA|TRBJ1-6|TRBV6-2/TRBV6-3
TGTGCCAGCAGTTATCAAGGACTTCATAATTCACCCCTCCACTTT
CASSYQGLHNSPLHF
>NA|NA|TRBJ1-4|TRBV24-1
TGTGCCACCAGTGGTCGGGGTTCAACTAATGAAAAACTGTTTTTT
CATSGRGSTNEKLFF
>NA|NA|TRBJ2-2|TRBV5-6
TGTGCCAGCAGCTTGGACGGGAACGGGGAGCTGTTTTTT
CASSLDGNGELFF
>NA|NA|TRBJ1-3|TRBV3-1/TRBV3-2
TGTGCCAGCAGCCACAGAAGGGGGAAAGGAAACACCATATATTTT
CASSHRRGKGNTIYF
>once|TRBD2|TRBJ2-7|TRBV5-6
TGTGCCAGCAGAAACGGGGGGGCCGCCTACGAGCAGTACTTC
CASRNGGAAYEQYF
>NA|NA|TRBJ2-7|TRBV19
TGTGCCAGTAGTATGACTAGTGCGAGCTCCTACGAGCAGTACTTC
CASSMTSASSYEQYF
>NA|NA|TRBJ1-2|TRBV19
TGTGCCAGTAGTATACAGGGGACCTTGAGTAGCTATGGCTACACCTTC
CASSIQGTLSSYGYTF
>NA|NA|TRBJ2-1|TRBV6-5
TGTGCCAGCAGTAGGGACCTAAAAGGGGGTGAGCAGTTCTTC
CASSRDLKGGEQFF